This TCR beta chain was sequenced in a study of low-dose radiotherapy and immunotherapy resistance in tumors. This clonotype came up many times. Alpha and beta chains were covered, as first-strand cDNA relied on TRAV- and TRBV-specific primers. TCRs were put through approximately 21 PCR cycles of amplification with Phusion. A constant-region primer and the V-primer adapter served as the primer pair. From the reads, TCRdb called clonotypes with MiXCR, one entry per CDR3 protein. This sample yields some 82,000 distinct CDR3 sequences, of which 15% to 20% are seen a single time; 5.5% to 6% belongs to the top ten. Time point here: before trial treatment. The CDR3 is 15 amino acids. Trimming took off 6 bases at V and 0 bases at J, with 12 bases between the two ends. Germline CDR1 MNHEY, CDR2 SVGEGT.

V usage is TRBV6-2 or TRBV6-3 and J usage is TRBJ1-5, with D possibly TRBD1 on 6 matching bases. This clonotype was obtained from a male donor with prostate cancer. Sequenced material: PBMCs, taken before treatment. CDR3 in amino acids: CASRGGAYSNQPQHF. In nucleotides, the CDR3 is TGTGCCAGCAGGGGGGGGGCGTATAGCAATCAGCCCCAGCATTTT.